A selection of T cell receptor beta chains follows, all from one sample in a study of OX40 agonist ivuxolimab in advanced cancers. The table came from immunoSEQ multiplex PCR; TCRdb's copy has only in-frame clones and leaves some out. The sample consists of about 47,000 clones, less than 90% of them appearing once. The specimen comprised CD4+ or CD8+ T cells sorted from blood, sampled in a trial of the OX40 agonist ivuxolimab. All receptors come from an adult with an advanced solid tumor such as melanoma, head and neck, liver or kidney cancer. Each CDR3 is given with its conserved first and last residue. D genes are given only for firm matches. Size tells how often a clone was seen (once, few, many) or the class of an expanded clone, and some rows leave it out.

CDR3 length | J gene | clone size | V gene | D gene | CDR3 DNA | CDR3 protein
14 | TRBJ2-3 | NA | TRBV7-9 | NA | TGTGCCAGCAGCTTAGCGGAATCGGAGGATACGCAGTATTTT | CASSLAESEDTQYF
14 | TRBJ2-7 | NA | TRBV7-8 | NA | TGTGCCAGCAGCTTAGACGGGGGGCACTACGAGCAGTACTTC | CASSLDGGHYEQYF
13 | TRBJ1-2 | NA | TRBV30 | TRBD1 | TGTGCCTGGAGTGCTGGGACAGGTGGCGGCTACACCTTC | CAWSAGTGGGYTF
17 | TRBJ2-3 | NA | TRBV4-3 | NA | TGCGCCAGCAGCCAAGATGGAGCAGGGGAGGGAACAGATACGCAGTATTTT | CASSQDGAGEGTDTQYF
13 | TRBJ1-6 | NA | TRBV30 | NA | TGTGCCTGGACATCTATATTGGGTTCACCCCTCCACTTT | CAWTSILGSPLHF
14 | TRBJ1-2 | few | TRBV30 | TRBD1 | TGTGCCTGGAGTGTAGACAGGGGCTACGGTGGCTACACCTTC | CAWSVDRGYGGYTF
12 | TRBJ2-1 | once | TRBV5-1 | NA | TGCGCCAGCAGCTTGGAAAACAATGAGCAGTTCTTC | CASSLENNEQFF
15 | TRBJ1-1 | NA | TRBV7-3 | TRBD1 | TGTGCCAGCAGCTTAAGCGGGACAGGGGGCACTGAAGCTTTCTTT | CASSLSGTGGTEAFF
17 | TRBJ2-1 | NA | TRBV9 | NA | TGTGCCAGCAGCGTATCGGGGTTTTCCAGCTCCTACAATGAGCAGTTCTTC | CASSVSGFSSSYNEQFF
17 | TRBJ1-3 | NA | TRBV29-1 | NA | TGCAGCGTTGAGGGTGTCGACGGTGTCAGCTCTGGAAACACCATATATTTT | CSVEGVDGVSSGNTIYF
15 | TRBJ2-1 | NA | TRBV15 | NA | TGTGCCACCAGCAGAGATGAGCAGGACTACAATGAGCAGTTCTTC | CATSRDEQDYNEQFF
15 | TRBJ2-3 | NA | TRBV5-3 | NA | TGTGCCCTGTCAACCCGTCGGCGGGGAACAGATACGCAGTATTTT | CALSTRRRGTDTQYF
15 | TRBJ1-4 | once | TRBV7-9 | TRBD1 | TGTGCCAGCAGCCTAGCCGGACAGGGGGAGGAAAAACTGTTTTTT | CASSLAGQGEEKLFF
13 | TRBJ2-1 | NA | TRBV11-2 | NA | TGTGCCAGCAGCACCGGGACTCACAATGAGCAGTTCTTC | CASSTGTHNEQFF
15 | TRBJ2-2 | NA | TRBV2 | NA | TGTGCCAGCTCCCCCCGAGGGCCGAACACCGGGGAGCTGTTTTTT | CASSPRGPNTGELFF
14 | TRBJ1-2 | NA | TRBV30 | NA | TGTGCCTGGAGTGAGGGAGAAGCTAACTATGGCTACACCTTC | CAWSEGEANYGYTF
14 | TRBJ2-7 | NA | TRBV4-3 | NA | TGCGCCAGCAGCCAAGCGCATACGGGGCACGAGCAGTACTTC | CASSQAHTGHEQYF
14 | TRBJ1-1 | once | TRBV19 | NA | TGTGCCAGTAGTATTTCTGGGGAGAACACTGAAGCTTTCTTT | CASSISGENTEAFF
14 | TRBJ1-1 | NA | TRBV11-2 | NA | TGTGCCAGCAGCTTAGGGAGGGTCGCCACTGAAGCTTTCTTT | CASSLGRVATEAFF
13 | TRBJ1-4 | NA | TRBV4-1 | NA | TGCGCCAGCAGCCCCTTGGAATGGGAAAAACTGTTTTTT | CASSPLEWEKLFF
14 | TRBJ1-1 | once | TRBV19 | NA | TGTGCCAGTAGTAGCTGGGGGGGGACTACCGAAGCTTTCTTT | CASSSWGGTTEAFF
15 | TRBJ2-1 | NA | TRBV4-2 | TRBD1 | TGTGCCAGCAGCCAAAAGGACAGGGGCTCCTATGAGCAGTTCTTC | CASSQKDRGSYEQFF
17 | TRBJ2-5 | NA | TRBV5-6 | TRBD2 | TGTGCCAGCAGCTTGGAGTTTACTAGCGGGGTACAAGAGACCCAGTACTTC | CASSLEFTSGVQETQYF
18 | TRBJ2-1 | few | TRBV11-3 | TRBD2 | TGTGCCAGCAGCTTAGATCCCCCCACTAGCGGGGGGGACAATGAGCAGTTCTTC | CASSLDPPTSGGDNEQFF
15 | TRBJ1-2 | NA | TRBV4-1 | TRBD1 | TGCGCCAGCAGCCAAACCACAGGGGGCGCCTATGGCTACACCTTC | CASSQTTGGAYGYTF
17 | TRBJ1-2 | few | TRBV7-9 | TRBD1 | TGTGCCAGCAGCTTAGGGGGGACAGGAGATTATAACTATGGCTACACCTTC | CASSLGGTGDYNYGYTF